One TCR beta chain is described in this entry. Its specificity is unknown. CDR1 and CDR2 (germline): SEHNR, FQNEAQ (reference sequence). The CDR3 runs 15 residues. With 7 bases clipped from V and 0 bases from J, the junction kept 3 bases outside the gene matches. Assembly of TCR beta libraries relied on iRepertoire HTBI primers together with Arm-PCR of CDR3 regions. TCRdb used MiXCR to reprocess the multiplex PCR reads, holding one entry per CDR3 protein. This sample has a few hundred thousand distinct CDR3 sequences; about a sixth occur once, and the top ten carry roughly 27%. Time point meaning: newly diagnosed GD, antithyroid drugs for less than 3 months. Scientists built the TCR library using RNA that was extracted from PBMCs. Patient provenance is recorded as an endocrinology department in Xi'an, China. The data stem from a study of regulatory T cells in long-lasting Graves disease. Study-level results: TRBV28, TRBJ1-2 and TRBJ2-5 were segments that persistent disease favored. With some 2,500 shared public clonotypes, persistent patients exceeded new patients, who shared approximately 880.

This sample was also put to use in a study of T cells in Graves' hyperthyroidism and ophthalmopathy. That work states: Graves' hyperthyroidism was deemed stable absent ophthalmopathy progression within 18 months.

The gene calls are TRBV7-9 and TRBJ1-6; 7 bases agree with TRBD1. Sample: peripheral blood mononuclear cells (PBMCs), taken at new diagnosis, from a patient treated with antithyroid drugs. This TCR came from a man aged 35-49 years with Graves disease. CDR3 sequence: CASKPGGSYNSPLHF. In DNA, the CDR3 is TGTGCCAGCAAACCAGGGGGCTCCTATAATTCACCCCTCCACTTT.